The 8 T cell receptor beta chains presented below share a single source sample, sequenced in a study of cytomegalovirus exposure and HLA in healthy donors. Assay: immunoSEQ multiplex PCR; the TCRdb copy retains only in-frame clones and omits some. The sample has around 300,000 clones; around 90% are singletons. Sequenced input: PBMCs. These receptors came from a man aged 25 to 40 in good health and CMV-seronegative.

This clone was seen only a few times. The V call is TRBV7-9, the J call TRBJ2-7; perhaps TRBD1 as D (5 bases). V was pared by 5 bases and J by 4 bases, with 12 bases between. The germline V gene has CDR1 SEHNR and CDR2 FQNEAQ (reference sequence). The CDR3 totals 13 residues. The CDR3 here is CASSKTGLYEQYF. The DNA for the CDR3 is TGTGCCAGCAGCAAAACAGGTTTATACGAGCAGTACTTC.

The rearrangement joins TRBV7-9 to TRBJ2-7; 7 bases are a match to TRBD1. Looked up from germline, CDR1 is SEHNR and CDR2 is FQNEAQ (reference sequence). The CDR3 totals 15 residues. V trimming: 5 bases; J trimming: 0 bases; junction bases outside the gene matches: 7. This CDR3 is CASSQDRFFSYEQYF. CDR3 nucleotide sequence: TGTGCCAGCAGCCAGGACAGGTTTTTCTCCTACGAGCAGTACTTC.

J is TRBJ2-3 and V is TRBV5-4, with TRBD2 matching 9 bases. J lost 3 bases, V lost 4 bases, and 9 bases had no gene match. The CDR3 totals 16 residues. Germline CDR1 SGHNT, CDR2 YYREEE (reference sequence). For the CDR3, the DNA is TGTGCCAGCAGCCCTGGGGGCGGGGGGGCAACAGATACGCAGTATTTT. Protein sequence: CASSPGGGGATDTQYF.

The CDR3 region has the DNA TGTGCCAGCAGCTTGAATCTCGGGGGACCCCACTACGAGCAGTACTTC. Protein: CASSLNLGGPHYEQYF. The rearrangement joins TRBV5-6 to TRBJ2-7, with D possibly being TRBD2 (6 bases). In germline, CDR1 is SGHDT, CDR2 YYEEEE. V shed 1 base and J shed 3 bases, with 17 bases lying between them. The length of the CDR3 is 16 residues.

In the case of this clone: A junction end diverges from the germline sequence, so it may reflect a read error. The CDR3 nucleotides are TGCAGCGTTAAAGAGAACATCTCTGGAAACACCATATATTTT. It specifies CSVKENISGNTIYF. V gene TRBV29-1 combines with J gene TRBJ1-3, with D unresolved. The CDR3 length is 14 residues. Germline V gene sequence: CDR1 SQVTM, CDR2 ANQGSEA.

The table lists this clone with a count of one. The chain has TRBV5-6 and TRBJ2-7; D perhaps matches TRBD2 (5 bases). The V gene lost 3 bases and the J gene lost 10 bases, with 14 bases spanning the gap. The germline V gene has CDR1 SGHDT and CDR2 YYEEEE. The CDR3 sequence is 12 residues long. The CDR3 protein is CASSSRTLGQYF. In DNA form, the CDR3 reads TGTGCCAGCAGCTCCCGGACTTTAGGCCAGTACTTC.

Concerning this clone: The CDR3 does not end in the conserved phenylalanine or tryptophan, so this is likely a read error. The DNA is left out, because the CDR3 cannot be placed on it with certainty; the CDR3 is given as TCRdb lists it. The chain uses TRBV5-8 and TRBJ2-7; TRBD2 reflects the table's D call only, with no check against the DNA. Germline loops: CDR1 SGHTS, CDR2 YDEGEE. The CDR3 has 14 residues if both end residues are counted. This chain's CDR3 is CASSFVGGQRGWKL.

The gene calls are TRBV19 and TRBJ2-7; D is possibly TRBD2 (5 bases). The germline V gene encodes CDR1 LNHDA and CDR2 SQIVND (reference sequence). This CDR3 region has 13 residues. V lost 3 bases and J 4 bases, leaving 10 bases between the germline ends. The CDR3 protein is CASSMRAEYEQYF. The CDR3 DNA follows: TGTGCCAGTAGTATGAGGGCCGAGTACGAGCAGTACTTC. The full variable domain, rest sourced from reference TRBV19 and TRBJ2-7, is DGGITQSPKYLFRKEGQNVTLSCEQNLNHDAMYWYRQDPGQGLRLIYYSQIVNDFQKGDIAEGYSVSREKKESFPLTVTSAQKNPTAFYLCASSMRAEYEQYFGPGTRLTVT.